The source of this T cell receptor beta chain is a study of T-cell reconstitution after alpha-beta-depleted transplantation in children. A library of TCRbeta sequences, prepared with unique molecular identifiers, was generated. TCRdb re-derived calls from the PCR reads in MiXCR, one entry per CDR3 protein. The table records over 85,000 distinct CDR3 sequences, approximately 8% of them present only once. This CDR3 spans 15 amino acids. The J segment lost 7 bases and the V segment lost 4 bases, leaving 8 bases of the junction unmatched. CDR1 and CDR2 (germline): LGHNA, YNFKEQ. Whole-study findings and limits: Elevated TCRbeta diversity at day 60 was traced, in some patients, to surviving recipient T cells and thymic progenitors. One year post-transplant, T-cell counts and diversity were largely derived from T cells produced anew. The study reportedly traced alpha-beta T cells about two months after transplant to several hundred expanded graft clones.

This clonotype was observed a few times. Its matching antigen is unknown. The V call is TRBV4-2, the J call TRBJ1-5, with TRBD1 matching over 9 bases. The origin of this receptor is a boy aged 2 to 10 with acute lymphoblastic leukemia, due to receive a stem cell transplant. The starting material was PBMCs, obtained before TCRalphabeta/CD19-depleted stem cell transplant. CDR3 bases: TGTGCCAGCAGCCGGTCAGGGACAGGGAAGCAGCCCCAGCATTTT. Amino acid sequence: CASSRSGTGKQPQHF.